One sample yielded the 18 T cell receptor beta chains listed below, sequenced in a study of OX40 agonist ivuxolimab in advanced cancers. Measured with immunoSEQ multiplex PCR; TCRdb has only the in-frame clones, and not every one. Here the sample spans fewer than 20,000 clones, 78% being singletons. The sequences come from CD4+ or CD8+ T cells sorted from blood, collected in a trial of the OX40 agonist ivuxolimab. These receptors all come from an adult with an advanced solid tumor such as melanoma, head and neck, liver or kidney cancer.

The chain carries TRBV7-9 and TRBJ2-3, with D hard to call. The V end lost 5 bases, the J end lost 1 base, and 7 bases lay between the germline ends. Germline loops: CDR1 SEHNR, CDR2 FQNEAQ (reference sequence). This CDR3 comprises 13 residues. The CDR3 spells CASSAPGTDTQYF. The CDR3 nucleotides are TGTGCCAGCAGCGCCCCGGGCACAGATACGCAGTATTTT. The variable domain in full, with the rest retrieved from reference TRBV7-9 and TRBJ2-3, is DTGVSQNPRHKITKRGQNVTFRCDPISEHNRLYWYRQTLGQGPEFLTYFQNEAQLEKSRLLSDRFSAERPKGSFSTLEIQRTEQGDSAMYLCASSAPGTDTQYFGPGTRLTVL.

The CDR3 protein is CASSTAPSGNTIYF. CDR3 nucleotides: TGTGCCAGCAGCACAGCCCCCTCTGGAAACACCATATATTTT. V and J are TRBV9 and TRBJ1-3; D is unclear. Germline V gene sequence: CDR1 SGDLS, CDR2 YYNGEE. The length of the CDR3 is 14 residues. V was shortened by 4 bases and J by 0 bases, with 8 bases between the two germline ends.

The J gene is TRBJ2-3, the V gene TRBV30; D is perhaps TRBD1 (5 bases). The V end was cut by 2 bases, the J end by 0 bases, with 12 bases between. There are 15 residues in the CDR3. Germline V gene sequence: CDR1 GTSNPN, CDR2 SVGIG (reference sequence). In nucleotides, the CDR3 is TGTGCCTGGAGTATGACAGCCTCTAGCACAGATACGCAGTATTTT. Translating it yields CAWSMTASSTDTQYF.

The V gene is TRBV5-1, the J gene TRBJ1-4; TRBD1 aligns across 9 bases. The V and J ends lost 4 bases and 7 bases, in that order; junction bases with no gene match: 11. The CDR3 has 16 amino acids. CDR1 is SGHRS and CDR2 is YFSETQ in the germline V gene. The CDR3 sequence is CASSRGQGTLAEKLFF. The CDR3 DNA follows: TGCGCCAGCAGCCGGGGACAGGGAACATTAGCTGAAAAACTGTTTTTT. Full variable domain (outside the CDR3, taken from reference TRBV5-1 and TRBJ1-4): KAGVTQTPRYLIKTRGQQVTLSCSPISGHRSVSWYQQTPGQGLQFLFEYFSETQRNKGNFPGRFSGRQFSNSRSEMNVSTLELGDSALYLCASSRGQGTLAEKLFFGSGTQLSVL.

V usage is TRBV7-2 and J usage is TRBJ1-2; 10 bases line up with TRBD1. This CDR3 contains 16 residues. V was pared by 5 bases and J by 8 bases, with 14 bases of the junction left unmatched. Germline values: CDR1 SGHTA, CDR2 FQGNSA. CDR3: CASSLGWRQGAGGYTF. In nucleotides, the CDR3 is TGTGCCAGCAGCCTAGGCTGGCGACAGGGGGCGGGAGGCTACACCTTC.

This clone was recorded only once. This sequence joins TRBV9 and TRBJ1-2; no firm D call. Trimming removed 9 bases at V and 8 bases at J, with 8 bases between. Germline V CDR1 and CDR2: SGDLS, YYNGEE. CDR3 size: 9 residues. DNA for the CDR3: TGTGCCAAAGTCCGGGGCTACACCTTC. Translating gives CAKVRGYTF.

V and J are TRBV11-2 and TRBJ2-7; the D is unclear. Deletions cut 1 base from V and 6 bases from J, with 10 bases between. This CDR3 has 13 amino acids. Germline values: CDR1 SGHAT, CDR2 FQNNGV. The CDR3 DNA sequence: TGTGCCAGCAGCTTAGGGTCTTGGCTCGAGCAGTACTTC. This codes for CASSLGSWLEQYF.

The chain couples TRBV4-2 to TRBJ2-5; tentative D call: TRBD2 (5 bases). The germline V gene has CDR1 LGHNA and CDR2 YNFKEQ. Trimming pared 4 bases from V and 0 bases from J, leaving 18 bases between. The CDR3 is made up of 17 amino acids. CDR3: CASSLQENSAYQETQYF. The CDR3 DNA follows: TGTGCCAGCAGCCTCCAGGAGAATAGCGCGTACCAAGAGACCCAGTACTTC.

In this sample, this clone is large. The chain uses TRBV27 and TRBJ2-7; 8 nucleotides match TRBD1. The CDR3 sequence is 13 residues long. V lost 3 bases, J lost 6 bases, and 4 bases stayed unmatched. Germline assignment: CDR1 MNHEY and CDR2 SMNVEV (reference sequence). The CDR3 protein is CASSLLDRAEQYF. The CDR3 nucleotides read TGTGCCAGCAGTTTGTTGGACAGGGCCGAGCAGTACTTC.

The CDR3 region is CSVARGQGGAYEQYF. The CDR3 region has the DNA TGCAGCGTTGCCCGGGGACAGGGAGGAGCCTACGAGCAGTACTTC. This chain joins TRBV29-1 and TRBJ2-7; 9 bases match TRBD1. V was clipped by 4 bases and J by 2 bases; unmatched bases: 9. The CDR3 is 15 residues long. The germline V gene encodes CDR1 SQVTM and CDR2 ANQGSEA.

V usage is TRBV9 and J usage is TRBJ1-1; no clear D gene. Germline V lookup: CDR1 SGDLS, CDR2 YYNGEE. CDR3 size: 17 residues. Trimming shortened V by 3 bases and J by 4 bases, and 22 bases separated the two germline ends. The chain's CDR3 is CASSAPQRGRLSTEAFF. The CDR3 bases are TGTGCCAGCAGCGCCCCCCAGAGAGGCCGGTTGAGCACTGAAGCTTTCTTT.

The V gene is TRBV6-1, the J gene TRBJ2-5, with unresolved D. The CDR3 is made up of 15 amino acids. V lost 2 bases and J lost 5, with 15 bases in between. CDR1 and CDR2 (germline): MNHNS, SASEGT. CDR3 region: CASSESGTARETQYF. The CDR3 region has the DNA TGTGCCAGCAGTGAATCGGGTACAGCCAGGGAGACCCAGTACTTC.

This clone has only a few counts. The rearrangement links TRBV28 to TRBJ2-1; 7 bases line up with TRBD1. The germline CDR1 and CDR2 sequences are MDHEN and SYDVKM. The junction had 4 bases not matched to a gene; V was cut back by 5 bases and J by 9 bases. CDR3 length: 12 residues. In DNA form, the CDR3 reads TGTGCCAGCAGTGGGACAGCCCTTGAGCAGTTCTTC. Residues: CASSGTALEQFF.

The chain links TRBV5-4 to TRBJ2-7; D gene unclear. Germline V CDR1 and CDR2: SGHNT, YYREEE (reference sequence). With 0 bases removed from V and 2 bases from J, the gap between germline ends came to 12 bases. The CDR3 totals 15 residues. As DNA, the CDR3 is TGTGCCAGCAGCTTGGCGCCAGCTTCGACCTACGAGCAGTACTTC. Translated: CASSLAPASTYEQYF.

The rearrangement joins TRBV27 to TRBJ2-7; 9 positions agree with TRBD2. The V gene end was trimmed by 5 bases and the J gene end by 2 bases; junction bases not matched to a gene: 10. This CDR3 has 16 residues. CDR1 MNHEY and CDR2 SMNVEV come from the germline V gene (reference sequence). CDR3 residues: CASSQRHSGSTYEQYF. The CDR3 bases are TGTGCCAGCAGTCAACGCCATAGCGGGAGTACCTACGAGCAGTACTTC.

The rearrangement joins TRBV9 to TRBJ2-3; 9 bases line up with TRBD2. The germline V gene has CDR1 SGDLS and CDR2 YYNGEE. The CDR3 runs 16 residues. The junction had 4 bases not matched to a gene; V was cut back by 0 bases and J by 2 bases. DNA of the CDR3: TGTGCCAGCAGCGTAGCGAAGCGGGAGGTCACAGATACGCAGTATTTT. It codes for CASSVAKREVTDTQYF.

The CDR3 DNA is TGTGCCAGCAGCAACCGGGTATCCGGCACAGATACGCAGTATTTT. The encoded protein is CASSNRVSGTDTQYF. V usage is TRBV9 and J usage is TRBJ2-3; D is unresolved. CDR3 length: 15 residues. CDR1 and CDR2 from the germline V gene are SGDLS and YYNGEE. Trimming left V 4 bases short and J 1 base short, with 13 bases between.

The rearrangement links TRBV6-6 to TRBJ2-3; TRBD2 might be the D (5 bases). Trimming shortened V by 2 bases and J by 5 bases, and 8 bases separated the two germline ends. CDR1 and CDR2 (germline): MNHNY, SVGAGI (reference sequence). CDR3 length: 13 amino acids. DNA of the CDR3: TGTGCCAGCAGTTACAACGGACTAGATACGCAGTATTTT. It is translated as CASSYNGLDTQYF.